This T cell receptor (beta chain) derives from a study of blood T cell repertoires in COVID-19. At the level of the study: Sources were T cells, B-cell-depleted T cells, or PBMCs; the material itself was cDNA or gDNA.

Germline CDR1 is LGHDT and CDR2 is YNNKEL (reference sequence). The CDR3 has 16 residues. The V gene end was trimmed by 1 base and the J gene end by 6 bases; junction bases not matched to a gene: 7. Cohort assignment relied on participant-reported clinical history. The method was immunoSEQ multiplex PCR; TCRdb's version includes in-frame clones alone and lacks a portion of them. The profile shows roughly 150,000 clones, around 79% of them singletons. Sequencing input: PBMCs or T cells enriched from blood (not recorded which). V and J are TRBV3-1 (or the pseudogene TRBV3-2) and TRBJ2-1, with 9 positions matching TRBD2. The sequence was collected from a woman aged 70-85 years in a cohort exposed to, infected with or recovered from COVID-19 (not recorded which). CDR3 in DNA: TGTGCCAGCAGCCAAGGTAGTAGCGGGAGTGGCAATGAGCAGTTCTTC. Residues: CASSQGSSGSGNEQFF.